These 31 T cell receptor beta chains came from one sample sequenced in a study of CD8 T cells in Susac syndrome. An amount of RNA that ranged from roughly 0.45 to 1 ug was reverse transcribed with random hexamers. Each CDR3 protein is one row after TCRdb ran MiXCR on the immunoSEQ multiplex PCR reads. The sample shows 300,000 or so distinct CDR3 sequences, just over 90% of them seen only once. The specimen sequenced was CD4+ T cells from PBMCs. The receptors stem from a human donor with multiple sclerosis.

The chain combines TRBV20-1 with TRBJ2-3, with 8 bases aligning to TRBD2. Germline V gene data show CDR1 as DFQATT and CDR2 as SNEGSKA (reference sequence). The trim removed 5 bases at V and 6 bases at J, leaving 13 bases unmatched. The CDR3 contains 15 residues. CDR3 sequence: CSAPGPAGVTDTQYF. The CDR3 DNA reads TGCAGTGCTCCCGGGCCAGCGGGGGTGACTGATACGCAGTATTTT.

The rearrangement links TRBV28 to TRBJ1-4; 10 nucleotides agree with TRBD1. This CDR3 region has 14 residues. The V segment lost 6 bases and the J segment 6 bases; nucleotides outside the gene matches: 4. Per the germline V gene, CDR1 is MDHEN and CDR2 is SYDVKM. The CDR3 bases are TGTGCCAGCAGGTACGGGACAGGGGATGAAAAACTGTTTTTT. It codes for CASRYGTGDEKLFF.

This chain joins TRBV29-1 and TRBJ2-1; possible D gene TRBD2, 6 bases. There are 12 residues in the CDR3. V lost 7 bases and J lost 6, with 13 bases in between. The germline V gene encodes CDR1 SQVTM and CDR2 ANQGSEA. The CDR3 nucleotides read TGCAGCGCCGGGACTCCCAGCAATGAGCAGTTCTTC. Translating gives CSAGTPSNEQFF.

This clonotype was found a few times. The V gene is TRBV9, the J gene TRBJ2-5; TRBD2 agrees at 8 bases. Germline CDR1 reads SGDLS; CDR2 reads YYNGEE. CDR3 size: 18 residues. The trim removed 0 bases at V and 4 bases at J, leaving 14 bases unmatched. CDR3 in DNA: TGTGCCAGCAGCGTAGGGGCTAGCGGGCTCATGGGAGCAGAGACCCAGTACTTC. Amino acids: CASSVGASGLMGAETQYF.

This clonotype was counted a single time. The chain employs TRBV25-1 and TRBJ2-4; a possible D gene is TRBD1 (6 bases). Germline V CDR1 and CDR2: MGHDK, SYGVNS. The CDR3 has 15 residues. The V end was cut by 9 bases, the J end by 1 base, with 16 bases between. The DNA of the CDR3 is TGTGCCAGAAGTCGTATGCAGGGGGCCAAAAACATTCAGTACTTC. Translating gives CARSRMQGAKNIQYF.

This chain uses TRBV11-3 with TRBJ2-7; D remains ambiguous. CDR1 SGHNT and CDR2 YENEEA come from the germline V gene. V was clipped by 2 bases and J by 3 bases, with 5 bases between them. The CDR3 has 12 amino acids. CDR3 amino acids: CASSLSVYEQYF. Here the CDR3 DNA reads TGTGCCAGCAGCTTATCAGTCTACGAGCAGTACTTC.

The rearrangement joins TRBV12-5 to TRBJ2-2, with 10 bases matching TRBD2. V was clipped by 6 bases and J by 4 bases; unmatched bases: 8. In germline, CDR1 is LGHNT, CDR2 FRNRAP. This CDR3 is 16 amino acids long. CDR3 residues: CASGPGSGRSTGELFF. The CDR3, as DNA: TGTGCTAGTGGCCCTGGTAGCGGGAGGTCCACCGGGGAGCTGTTTTTT.

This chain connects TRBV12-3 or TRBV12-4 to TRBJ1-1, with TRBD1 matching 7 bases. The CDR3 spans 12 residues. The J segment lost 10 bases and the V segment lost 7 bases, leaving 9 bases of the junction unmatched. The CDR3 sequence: CASTYSQGRAFF. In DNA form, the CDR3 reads TGTGCCAGCACCTATTCACAGGGGAGAGCTTTCTTT.

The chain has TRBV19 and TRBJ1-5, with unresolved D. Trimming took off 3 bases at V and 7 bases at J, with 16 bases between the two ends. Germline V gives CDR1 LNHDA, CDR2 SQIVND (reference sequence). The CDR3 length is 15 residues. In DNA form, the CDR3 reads TGTGCCAGTAGTATTCTGCCTGCAGGCGGACAGCCCCAGCATTTT. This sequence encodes CASSILPAGGQPQHF.

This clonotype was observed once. The CDR3 bases are TGTGCCAGCAGCTTGGCGAGGCGAGGGGGGGATCAGCGATACTATGGCTACACCTTC. It is translated as CASSLARRGGDQRYYGYTF. The gene calls are TRBV7-2 and TRBJ1-2; D might be TRBD1 (6 bases). The V gene lost 3 bases and the J gene lost 3 bases, with 26 bases spanning the gap. The CDR3 runs to 19 residues. Germline V lookup: CDR1 SGHTA, CDR2 FQGNSA.

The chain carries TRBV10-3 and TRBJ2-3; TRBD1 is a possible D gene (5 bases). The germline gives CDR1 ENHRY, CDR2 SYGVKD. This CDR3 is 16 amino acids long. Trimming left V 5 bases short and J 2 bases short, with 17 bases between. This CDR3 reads CAISNSGLDFTDTQYF. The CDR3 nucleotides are TGTGCCATCAGTAACTCAGGGCTAGACTTCACAGATACGCAGTATTTT.

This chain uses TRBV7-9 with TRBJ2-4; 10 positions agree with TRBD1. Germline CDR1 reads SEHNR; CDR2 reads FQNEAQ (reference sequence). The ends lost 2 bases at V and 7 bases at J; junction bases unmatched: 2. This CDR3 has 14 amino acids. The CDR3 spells CASSLSGQGNIQYF. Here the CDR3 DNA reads TGTGCCAGCAGCTTATCGGGACAGGGGAACATTCAGTACTTC.

The CDR3 bases are TGTGCCAGCAGCCAAGAGGGCGTCCCCTCGTACAATGAGCAGTTCTTC. Translating it yields CASSQEGVPSYNEQFF. The rearrangement links TRBV3-1 to TRBJ2-1, with no clear D. CDR1 is LGHDT and CDR2 is YNNKEL in the germline V gene (reference sequence). V dropped 0 bases and J dropped 4 bases, with 13 bases sitting between them. The CDR3 consists of 16 residues.

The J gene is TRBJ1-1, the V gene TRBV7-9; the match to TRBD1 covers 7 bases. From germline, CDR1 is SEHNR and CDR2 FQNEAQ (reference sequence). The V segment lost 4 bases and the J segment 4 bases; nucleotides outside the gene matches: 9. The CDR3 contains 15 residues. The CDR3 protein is CASSSWTGTTTEAFF. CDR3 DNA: TGTGCCAGCAGCTCTTGGACAGGAACAACCACTGAAGCTTTCTTT.

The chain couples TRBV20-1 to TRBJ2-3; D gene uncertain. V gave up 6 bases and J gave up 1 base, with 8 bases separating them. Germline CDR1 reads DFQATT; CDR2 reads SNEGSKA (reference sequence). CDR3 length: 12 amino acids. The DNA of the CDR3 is TGCAGTGCCAGGCCCCGCACAGATACGCAGTATTTT. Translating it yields CSARPRTDTQYF.

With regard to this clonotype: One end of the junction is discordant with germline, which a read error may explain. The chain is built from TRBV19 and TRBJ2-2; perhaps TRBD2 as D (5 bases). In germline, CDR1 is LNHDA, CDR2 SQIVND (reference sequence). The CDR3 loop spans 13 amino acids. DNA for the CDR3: TGTGGCAGTGGGAGAGCGAACACCGGGGAGCTGTTTTTT. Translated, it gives CGSGRANTGELFF.

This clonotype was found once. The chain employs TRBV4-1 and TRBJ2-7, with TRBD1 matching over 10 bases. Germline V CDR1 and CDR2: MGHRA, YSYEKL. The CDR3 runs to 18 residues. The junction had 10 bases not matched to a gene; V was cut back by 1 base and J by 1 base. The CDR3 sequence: CASSQAGSRDRGSYEQYF. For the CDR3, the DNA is TGCGCCAGCAGCCAAGCAGGTTCGCGGGACAGGGGTTCCTACGAGCAGTACTTC.

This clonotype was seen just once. This chain's CDR3 is CASSLRQGGDIQYF. The DNA of the CDR3 is TGTGCCAGCAGTTTAAGGCAGGGGGGAGACATTCAGTACTTC. This chain uses TRBV12-3 or TRBV12-4 with TRBJ2-4; D is possibly TRBD1 (7 bases). The CDR3 consists of 14 residues. With 2 bases removed from V and 8 bases from J, the gap between germline ends came to 13 bases.

The CDR3 DNA is TGTGCCAGCAGTTTCTTAGCAAACTATGGCTACACCTTC. It specifies CASSFLANYGYTF. V is TRBV12-3 or TRBV12-4 and J is TRBJ1-2; D remains unclear. The CDR3 is 13 residues long. V shed 3 bases and J shed 2 bases, with 7 bases lying between them.

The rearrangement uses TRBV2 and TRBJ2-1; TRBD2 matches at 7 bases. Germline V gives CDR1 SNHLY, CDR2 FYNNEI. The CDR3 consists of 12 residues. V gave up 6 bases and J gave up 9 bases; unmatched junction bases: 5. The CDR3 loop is CASRLAGGEQFF. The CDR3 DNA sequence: TGTGCCAGCAGGTTAGCGGGTGGTGAGCAGTTCTTC.

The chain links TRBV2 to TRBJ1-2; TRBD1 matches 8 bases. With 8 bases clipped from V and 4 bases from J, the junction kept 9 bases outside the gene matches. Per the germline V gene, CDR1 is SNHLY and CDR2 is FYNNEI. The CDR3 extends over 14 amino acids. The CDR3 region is CASDQGGQVYGYTF. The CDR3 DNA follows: TGTGCCAGCGACCAAGGGGGACAGGTCTATGGCTACACCTTC.

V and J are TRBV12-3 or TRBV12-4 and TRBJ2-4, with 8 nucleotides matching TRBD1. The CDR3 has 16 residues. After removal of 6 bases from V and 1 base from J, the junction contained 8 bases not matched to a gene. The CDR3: CASSFGQGHAKNIQYF. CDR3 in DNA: TGTGCCAGCAGCTTCGGACAGGGTCACGCCAAAAACATTCAGTACTTC.

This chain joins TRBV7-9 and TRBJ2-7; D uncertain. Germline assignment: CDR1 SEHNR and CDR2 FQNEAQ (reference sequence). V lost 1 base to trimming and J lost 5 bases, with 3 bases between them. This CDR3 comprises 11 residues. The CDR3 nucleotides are TGTGCCAGCAGCTTAGTGGACGAGCAGTACTTC. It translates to CASSLVDEQYF.

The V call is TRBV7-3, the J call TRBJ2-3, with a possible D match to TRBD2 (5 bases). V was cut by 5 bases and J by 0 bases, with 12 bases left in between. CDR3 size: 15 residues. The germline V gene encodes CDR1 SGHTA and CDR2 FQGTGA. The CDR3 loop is CASSPGLGSTDTQYF. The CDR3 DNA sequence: TGTGCCAGCAGCCCCGGACTGGGTAGCACAGATACGCAGTATTTT.

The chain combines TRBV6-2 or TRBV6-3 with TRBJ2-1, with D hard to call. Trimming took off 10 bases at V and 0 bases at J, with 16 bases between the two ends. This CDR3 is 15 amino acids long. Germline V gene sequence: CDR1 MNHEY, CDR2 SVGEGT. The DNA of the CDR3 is TGTGCCACCCGGCGTATGCTATACTCCTACAATGAGCAGTTCTTC. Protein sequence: CATRRMLYSYNEQFF.

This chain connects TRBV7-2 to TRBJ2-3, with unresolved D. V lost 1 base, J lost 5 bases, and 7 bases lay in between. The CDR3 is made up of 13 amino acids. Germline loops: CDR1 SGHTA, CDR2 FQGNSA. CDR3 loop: CASSLGYGDTQYF. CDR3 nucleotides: TGTGCCAGCAGCTTAGGGTACGGAGATACGCAGTATTTT.

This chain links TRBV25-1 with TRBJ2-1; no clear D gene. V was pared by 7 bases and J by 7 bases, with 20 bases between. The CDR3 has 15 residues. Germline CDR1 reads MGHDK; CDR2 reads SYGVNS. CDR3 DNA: TGTGCCAGCACCCCGAGCGAGGTTCCGTCTAATGAGCAGTTCTTC. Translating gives CASTPSEVPSNEQFF.

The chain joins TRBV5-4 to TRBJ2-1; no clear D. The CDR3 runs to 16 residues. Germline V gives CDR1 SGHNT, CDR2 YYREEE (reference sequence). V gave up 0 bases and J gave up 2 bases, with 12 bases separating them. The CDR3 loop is CASSLAHQTTYNEQFF. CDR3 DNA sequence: TGTGCCAGCAGCTTGGCCCACCAAACCACCTACAATGAGCAGTTCTTC.

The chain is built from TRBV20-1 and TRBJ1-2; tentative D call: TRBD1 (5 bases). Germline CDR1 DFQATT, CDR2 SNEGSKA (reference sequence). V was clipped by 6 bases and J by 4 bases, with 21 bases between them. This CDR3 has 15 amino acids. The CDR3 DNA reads TGCAGTGCCCCCAAGGGGCAGGCCCAAACCTATGGCTACACCTTC. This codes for CSAPKGQAQTYGYTF.

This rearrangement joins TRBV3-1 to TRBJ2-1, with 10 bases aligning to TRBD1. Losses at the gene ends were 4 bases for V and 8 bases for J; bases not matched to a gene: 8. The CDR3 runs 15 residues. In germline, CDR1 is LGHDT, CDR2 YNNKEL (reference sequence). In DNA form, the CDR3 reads TGTGCCAGCAGCCCTCCGGGACAGGGGATTTATGAGCAGTTCTTC. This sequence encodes CASSPPGQGIYEQFF.

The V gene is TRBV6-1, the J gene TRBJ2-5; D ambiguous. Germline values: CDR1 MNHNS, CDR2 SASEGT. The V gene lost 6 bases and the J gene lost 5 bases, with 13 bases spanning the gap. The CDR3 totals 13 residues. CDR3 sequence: CASRPPGRETQYF. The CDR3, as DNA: TGTGCCAGCAGGCCACCCGGTCGGGAGACCCAGTACTTC.